One sample yielded the 29 T cell receptor beta chains listed below, sequenced in a study of blood T cells in healthy people across ages. It was with a sample-barcoded 5' primer and a J-beta primer mix that a second PCR of roughly 6 to 11 cycles was run. Each CDR3 protein is one row after TCRdb ran MiXCR on the 5' RACE reads. The sample lists around 2 million distinct CDR3 sequences, 35% to 50% occurring once. The sequenced sample was blood. The receptors derive from a human donor in good health.

This clonotype was detected only a few times. This chain joins TRBV6-1 and TRBJ2-7; D call uncertain. The V end lost 6 bases, the J end lost 3 bases, and 12 bases lay between the germline ends. This CDR3 is built from 13 residues. Germline V gene sequence: CDR1 MNHNS, CDR2 SASEGT. The CDR3 protein is CASSGRSVYEQYF. The CDR3 DNA is TGTGCCAGCAGCGGCAGGTCCGTCTACGAGCAGTACTTC.

This clonotype was seen more than once but under ten times. The rearrangement uses TRBV7-9 and TRBJ2-1; D may correspond to TRBD1 or TRBD2 (5 bases each). Germline V gene lookup returns CDR1 SEHNR and CDR2 FQNEAQ (reference sequence). CDR3 length equals 14 residues. V lost 0 bases, J lost 8 bases, and 11 bases lay in between. The CDR3 region is CASSLAGTSDEQFF. CDR3 in DNA: TGTGCCAGCAGCTTAGCGGGGACCAGCGATGAGCAGTTCTTC.

J is TRBJ1-5 and V is TRBV6-2 or TRBV6-3; D remains ambiguous. Germline lookup yields CDR1 MNHEY and CDR2 SVGEGT. Trimming removed 2 bases at V and 2 bases at J, with 13 bases between. This CDR3 spans 16 amino acids. The CDR3 nucleotides read TGTGCCAGCAGTTACCCCGACCCTGGGGGCAATCAGCCCCAGCATTTT. Its translation is CASSYPDPGGNQPQHF.

The chain carries TRBV6-2 or TRBV6-3 and TRBJ1-5; maybe TRBD1 (5 bases). V dropped 9 bases and J dropped 5 bases, with 11 bases sitting between them. CDR1 is MNHEY, CDR2 SVGEGT, per germline. The CDR3 length is 12 residues. For the CDR3, the DNA is TGTGCCAGTCGGGACCTGCATCAGCCCCAGCATTTT. This sequence encodes CASRDLHQPQHF.

In regard to this clonotype: The junction departs from the called germline gene at one end, perhaps through a read error. Here the CDR3 reads CASSPPGAIYNEQFF. The CDR3 DNA reads TGTGCTAGCAGCCCTCCAGGGGCGATTTACAATGAGCAGTTCTTC. The chain couples TRBV7-7 to TRBJ2-1; the D gene is possibly TRBD1 (6 bases). This CDR3 spans 15 amino acids. Germline V gene data show CDR1 as SSHAT and CDR2 as FNYEAQ (reference sequence).

This clonotype was picked up many times. The V and J genes are TRBV7-2 and TRBJ1-1; D is ambiguous. The germline V gene has CDR1 SGHTA and CDR2 FQGNSA. The V and J ends lost 5 bases and 7 bases respectively, with 20 bases between them. CDR3 length: 15 amino acids. CDR3 sequence: CASSSRGIARDEAFF. The CDR3 DNA sequence: TGTGCCAGCAGCAGCCGTGGGATCGCGAGGGATGAAGCTTTCTTT.

Of note for this clonotype: The junction and the germline gene differ at one end; a read error may be behind it. V is TRBV12-3 or TRBV12-4 and J is TRBJ2-3; possible D gene TRBD2, 5 bases. The CDR3 sequence is 15 residues long. The CDR3 nucleotides read TGTGCCAGCAGTTTAGTTGCGGTGAGGGAAGATATGCAGTATTTT. Translation: CASSLVAVREDMQYF.

The V gene is TRBV20-1, the J gene TRBJ2-1; D gene uncertain. The CDR3 covers 12 residues. CDR1 is DFQATT and CDR2 is SNEGSKA in the germline V gene (reference sequence). The V and J ends lost 0 bases and 6 bases respectively, with 6 bases between them. The CDR3: CSARDYRNEQFF. The CDR3 DNA sequence: TGCAGTGCTAGAGATTATCGCAATGAGCAGTTCTTC.

The chain combines TRBV7-8 with TRBJ2-7; D may be TRBD1 (5 bases). The J call is uncertain, as TRBJ2-5 better fits the DNA end. The germline V gene encodes CDR1 SGHVS and CDR2 FQNEAQ. The CDR3 is made up of 16 amino acids. The CDR3 loop reads CASSLLQDVGEETQYF. The DNA of the CDR3 is TGTGCCAGCAGCTTATTACAGGATGTGGGCGAAGAGACCCAGTACTTC.

V usage is TRBV11-2 and J usage is TRBJ1-2; no definite D call. The ends were cut back, 4 bases at V and 3 bases at J, with 18 bases in the middle. CDR1 is SGHAT and CDR2 is FQNNGV in the germline V gene. This CDR3 is built from 16 residues. The chain's CDR3 is CASSSPRAGRDYGYTF. CDR3 DNA: TGTGCCAGCAGCTCGCCCCGGGCCGGACGGGACTATGGCTACACCTTC.

This rearrangement joins TRBV28 to TRBJ2-4; D uncertain. The better agreement between TRBJ2-7 and the DNA end casts doubt on the J call. Per the germline V gene, CDR1 is MDHEN and CDR2 is SYDVKM. The CDR3 consists of 15 residues. The CDR3 sequence is CASSSPPTLTYEQYF. As DNA, the CDR3 is TGTGCCAGCAGTTCCCCCCCGACACTAACCTACGAGCAGTACTTC.

As regards this clonotype: One end of the junction is discordant with germline, which a read error may explain. The gene calls are TRBV9 and TRBJ1-2; D possibly corresponds to TRBD1 (5 bases). The CDR3 is 15 residues long. Germline assignment: CDR1 SGDLS and CDR2 YYNGEE. CDR3 sequence: CANSPGRGGYYGYTF. In nucleotides, the CDR3 is TGTGCCAACAGCCCGGGTCGGGGCGGATACTATGGCTACACCTTC.

The chain carries TRBV6-2 or TRBV6-3 and TRBJ2-3; no definite D call. The V gene lost 6 bases and the J gene lost 5 bases, with 9 bases spanning the gap. This CDR3 is built from 12 residues. Germline lookup yields CDR1 MNHEY and CDR2 SVGEGT. The CDR3 coding sequence is TGTGCCAGCAGACACTCGGTAGATACGCAGTATTTT. Protein sequence: CASRHSVDTQYF.

This clonotype has more than one count but fewer than ten. Mismatch with germline at one junction end may stem from a read error. The CDR3 loop reads CASSPWDSDNSPLHF. For the CDR3, the DNA is TGTGCCAGCAGCCCTTGGGACTCCGATAATTCACCCCTCCACTTT. V is TRBV9 and J is TRBJ1-6; D is possibly TRBD1 (5 bases). This CDR3 is 15 amino acids long. The germline V gene encodes CDR1 SGDLS and CDR2 YYNGEE.

This clonotype was observed a handful of times. V is TRBV24-1 and J is TRBJ1-2; D is uncertain. V gave up 1 base and J gave up 5 bases, with 7 bases separating them. The CDR3 extends over 13 amino acids. The germline V gene has CDR1 KGHDR and CDR2 SFDVKD. This CDR3 is CATSDFTGYGYTF. CDR3 coding DNA: TGTGCCACCAGTGATTTTACGGGTTATGGCTACACCTTC.

V gene TRBV4-3 combines with J gene TRBJ2-1; 8 nucleotides align to TRBD1. The V gene's germline CDR1 is LGHNA and CDR2 YSLEER. Trimming at V came to 0 bases and at J to 9 bases, leaving 4 bases not matched to a gene. The CDR3 is 14 amino acids. The CDR3 region is CASSQDPRGREQFF. CDR3 coding DNA: TGCGCCAGCAGCCAAGATCCCAGGGGGCGTGAGCAGTTCTTC.

This clonotype was seen a handful of times. This sequence joins TRBV5-1 and TRBJ2-3; D is undetermined. V was trimmed by 7 bases and J by 4 bases, leaving 16 bases between them. This CDR3 comprises 14 residues. Per the germline V gene, CDR1 is SGHRS and CDR2 is YFSETQ. DNA of the CDR3: TGCGCCAGCGGGCGTGGTCCTAGGGCAGATACGCAGTATTTT. It encodes CASGRGPRADTQYF.

This clonotype was counted between two and nine times. The chain links TRBV12-3 or TRBV12-4 to TRBJ2-3; TRBD2 might be the D (5 bases). CDR3 size: 16 residues. Trimming left V 4 bases short and J 2 bases short, with 16 bases between. The DNA of the CDR3 is TGTGCCAGCAGTTCAGCACCGGCGGGCTACACAGATACGCAGTATTTT. Its protein product is CASSSAPAGYTDTQYF.

This chain joins TRBV30 and TRBJ2-7; 9 bases agree with TRBD1. CDR1 and CDR2 (germline): GTSNPN, SVGIG (reference sequence). The V segment lost 5 bases and the J segment 3 bases; nucleotides outside the gene matches: 8. The CDR3 spans 14 residues. The CDR3 DNA follows: TGTGCCTGGGCCGGGACAGGGATGTTCTACGAGCAGTACTTC. Protein sequence: CAWAGTGMFYEQYF.

The rearrangement uses TRBV29-1 and TRBJ1-2; D unclear. With 7 bases removed from V and 9 bases from J, the gap between germline ends came to 18 bases. Germline assignment: CDR1 SQVTM and CDR2 ANQGSEA. This CDR3 is 12 amino acids long. The CDR3 nucleotides read TGCAGCGCAAGTGAGGTCGTCGGTAGCTACACCTTC. As protein: CSASEVVGSYTF.

This chain links TRBV9 with TRBJ2-1; D ambiguous. The CDR3 runs 11 residues. Germline V lookup: CDR1 SGDLS, CDR2 YYNGEE. V lost 0 bases and J lost 11, with 6 bases in between. The CDR3 spells CASSVGAQQFF. Written as DNA, the CDR3 is TGTGCCAGCAGCGTAGGAGCCCAGCAGTTCTTC.

The chain combines TRBV2 with TRBJ2-4, with 10 bases fitting TRBD2. V lost 3 bases and J lost 15; bases outside the gene matches: 8. The CDR3 has 13 amino acids. Per germline, CDR1 SNHLY and CDR2 FYNNEI. CDR3 sequence reads: CASSESPGLARYF. Written as DNA, the CDR3 is TGTGCCAGCAGTGAGTCTCCGGGACTAGCGCGGTACTTC.

This clonotype was seen only a few times. The rearrangement uses TRBV20-1 and TRBJ2-3; TRBD2 aligns across 8 bases. V trimming: 3 bases; J trimming: 6 bases; junction bases outside the gene matches: 11. CDR3 length: 15 amino acids. Germline V lookup: CDR1 DFQATT, CDR2 SNEGSKA (reference sequence). CDR3: CSARGLAGSVDTQYF. The CDR3 bases are TGCAGTGCTAGGGGATTAGCGGGGTCGGTCGATACGCAGTATTTT.

The V gene is TRBV20-1, the J gene TRBJ2-7; D gene uncertain. The V gene lost 3 bases and the J gene lost 2 bases, with 17 bases spanning the gap. CDR1 DFQATT and CDR2 SNEGSKA come from the germline V gene (reference sequence). The CDR3 spans 15 residues. CDR3 sequence: CSASTARQSTYEQYF. The CDR3 region has the DNA TGCAGTGCTAGTACCGCCCGGCAAAGTACCTACGAGCAGTACTTC.

V and J are TRBV7-2 and TRBJ2-7, with no clear D. The CDR3 is 11 residues long. Trimming took 8 bases from V and 5 from J, leaving 10 bases between them. Germline CDR1 is SGHTA and CDR2 is FQGNSA. CDR3 DNA: TGTGCCAGCGGGTTGTACGACGAGCAGTACTTC. It translates to CASGLYDEQYF. Filled out from reference TRBV7-2 and TRBJ2-7, the complete variable domain reads GAGVSQSPSNKVTEKGKDVELRCDPISGHTALYWYRQSLGQGLEFLIYFQGNSAPDKSGLPSDRFSAERTGGSVSTLTIQRTQQEDSAVYLCASGLYDEQYFGPGTRLTVT.

This clonotype has just a few counts. V and J are TRBV4-3 and TRBJ2-1, with TRBD1 matching 8 bases. The CDR3 consists of 13 residues. The junction had 6 bases not matched to a gene; V was cut back by 4 bases and J by 10 bases. Germline CDR1 LGHNA, CDR2 YSLEER. CDR3 protein: CASSLNQGAEQFF. CDR3 bases: TGCGCCAGCAGCCTAAACCAGGGGGCCGAGCAGTTCTTC.

In this sample, this clonotype turned up a few times. DNA for the CDR3: TGTGCCAGCAGCCATGACGTGGGCAATCAGCCCCAGCATTTT. This translates into CASSHDVGNQPQHF. This chain uses TRBV7-2 with TRBJ1-5; D not certain. V was clipped by 5 bases and J by 2 bases, with 10 bases between them. The germline V gene encodes CDR1 SGHTA and CDR2 FQGNSA. CDR3 size: 14 residues.

This clonotype has just a few counts. J is TRBJ2-2 and V is TRBV7-2; D unclear. From germline, CDR1 is SGHTA and CDR2 FQGNSA. The ends were cut back, 3 bases at V and 4 bases at J, with 9 bases in the middle. The CDR3 sequence is 14 residues long. This CDR3 reads CASSFKRSTGELFF. CDR3 sequence (DNA): TGTGCCAGCAGCTTTAAGAGAAGCACCGGGGAGCTGTTTTTT.

This sequence joins TRBV28 and TRBJ2-1, with 8 bases that match TRBD1. Unmatched junction bases numbered 6, after V lost 2 bases and J lost 6 bases. This CDR3 spans 15 amino acids. The germline gives CDR1 MDHEN, CDR2 SYDVKM. DNA for the CDR3: TGTGCCAGCAGTTTACAGGGGGCCAGACCCAATGAGCAGTTCTTC. As protein: CASSLQGARPNEQFF. The entire variable domain, with the rest obtained from reference TRBV28 and TRBJ2-1, is as follows: DVKVTQSSRYLVKRTGEKVFLECVQDMDHENMFWYRQDPGLGLRLIYFSYDVKMKEKGDIPEGYSVSREKKERFSLILESASTNQTSMYLCASSLQGARPNEQFFGPGTRLTVL.